Sequencing of this T cell receptor beta chain was carried out in a study of T cells expressing NK-cell markers. The overall study: Investigators obtained TCR beta repertoires from sorted CD3+CD56+NKG2C+, CD3+CD56+NKG2C- and CD3+CD56-NKG2C+ T cells. The authors sequenced eight donors, of whom seven were HCMV-seropositive and one was seronegative.

About this clonotype: What it binds is not known.

TCRdb reprocessed the 5' RACE reads and reports one entry per CDR3 protein, with no DNA. The sample totals about 410,000 distinct CDR3 sequences. This CDR3 spans 15 amino acids. The germline gives CDR1 SGDLS, CDR2 YYNGEE. General observations from the study: These same clonotypes (in several donors) also led the CD3+CD56-NKG2C+ fraction. Dominant NKG2C+ clonotypes accounted for roughly 1.0-8% of CD8+ T cells in a handful of donors.

Specimen: blood T cells: a sorted CD56 or NKG2C T cell subset, CD4+ or CD8+ T cells, or bulk PBMC T cells (not recorded which). The gene calls are TRBV9 and TRBJ2-2; TCRdb gives TRBD1 as the D gene, but with no DNA this cannot be confirmed. The sequence derives from a woman between 50 and 59 years old in good health. The CDR3 sequence: CASHTGNRATGELFF.